This T cell receptor beta chain was recorded in a study of radiation and T cells in renal cell carcinoma. Study-wide findings and caveats: Top tumor clonotypes rose in blood 2 weeks post-radiation, then contracted. Baseline intratumoral clonotype presence is unknown without pretreatment biopsies.

The time point was: baseline pretreatment blood. Treatment specified: 15 Gy SBRT to primary tumor, nephrectomy 4 weeks later. After SBRT, blood was collected at 2 and 4 weeks, plus baseline. The tumor was a clear cell renal cell carcinoma. This clone was observed a few times. Antigen specificity is unknown. TCRdb's copy holds only in-frame clones and misses some; the assay was immunoSEQ multiplex PCR. The sample lists approximately 150,000 clones; 70% to 90% were seen once. CDR3 length equals 14 residues. Trimming at V came to 7 bases and at J to 8 bases, leaving 12 bases not matched to a gene. Germline V gene sequence: CDR1 MDHEN, CDR2 SYDVKM.

The sequencing used blood, collected from a patient whose treatment included radiotherapy and nephrectomy. The receptor was isolated from a woman between 50 and 59 years old with renal cell carcinoma. This sequence joins TRBV28 and TRBJ1-2, with 8 bases lining up with TRBD1. The CDR3 coding sequence is TGTGCCAGCACCATCTCGCAGGGGGCTCGAGGCTACACCTTC. Protein sequence: CASTISQGARGYTF.